This TCR beta chain was recorded in a study of cytomegalovirus exposure and HLA in healthy donors. Study background: Around 78 million unique TCR sequences came from HLA-typed donors in an early release. Findings and caveats of the study: TCR beta V- and J-gene trimming, according to a later analysis, was linked to a missense DCLRE1C variant. In vitro experiments confirmed that three CMV-associated chains were specific for CMV antigens.

The study ran its PCR with 60 Vbeta and 13 Jbeta primers. As originally analysed: There were around 77 million unique TCR beta chains by a later count, and around 10 million of them were shared. Sequencing used immunoSEQ multiplex PCR; TCRdb keeps in-frame clones, though not all of them. D and trimming come from the DNA, and the V and J calls and clone size come from that table. Of over 150,000 clones in the sample, about 64% were seen once. Comment on this clone: Its antigen remains unidentified.

The V and J ends lost 10 bases and 1 base respectively, with 13 bases between them. The CDR3 is 13 residues long. The V gene's germline CDR1 is LNHDA and CDR2 SQIVND (reference sequence). Source material: PBMCs. The receptor was derived from a man aged 45-65 years in good health and CMV-seronegative. V is TRBV19 and J is TRBJ1-1; D might be TRBD1 (6 bases). CDR3 sequence: CATQGPGNTEAFF. Here the CDR3 DNA reads TGTGCCACACAGGGCCCAGGGAACACTGAAGCTTTCTTT.